A selection of T cell receptor beta chains follows, all from one sample in a study of T cells in Graves' hyperthyroidism and ophthalmopathy. Using its own MiXCR run on the multiplex PCR reads, TCRdb lists one record per CDR3 protein. The data show about 130,000 distinct CDR3 sequences, approximately 20% seen once. Sequencing was carried out using blood. These receptors were collected from a woman aged 45-65 years with Graves' hyperthyroidism that later progressed to Graves' ophthalmopathy. Both conserved end residues are part of each CDR3. Fields, in order: D gene, clone size, V gene, J gene, CDR3 DNA, CDR3 protein. D genes are given only for firm matches. Clone size is stated in some rows and not others, as once, few, many or a class when expanded.

D gene: .; clone size: .; V gene: TRBV3-1; J gene: TRBJ1-1; CDR3 DNA: TGTGCCAGCAGCCGCGGGACGGCCCCGATAGCTTTCTTT; CDR3 protein: CASSRGTAPIAFF
D gene: .; clone size: .; V gene: TRBV28; J gene: TRBJ1-2; CDR3 DNA: TGTGCCAGCAGTTTAAGTCCGACGTCCTATGGCTACACCTTC; CDR3 protein: CASSLSPTSYGYTF
D gene: TRBD1; clone size: .; V gene: TRBV7-9; J gene: TRBJ2-7; CDR3 DNA: TGTGCCAGCAGCTTAGAGGGACAGGGGGCGCGTAGTAAGTCCTACGAGCAGTACTTC; CDR3 protein: CASSLEGQGARSKSYEQYF
D gene: TRBD2; clone size: many; V gene: TRBV30; J gene: TRBJ2-5; CDR3 DNA: TGTGCCTGGAGTGTAAATCTAGCGGGCCTCCAAGAGACCCAGTACTTC; CDR3 protein: CAWSVNLAGLQETQYF
D gene: .; clone size: .; V gene: TRBV20-1; J gene: TRBJ1-2; CDR3 DNA: TGCAGTGCTAGAGATAATGCGGGTGGCTACACCTTC; CDR3 protein: CSARDNAGGYTF
D gene: .; clone size: few; V gene: TRBV6-5; J gene: TRBJ2-7; CDR3 DNA: TGTGCCAGCAGTTACTCGAAACAGAGCCATTACGAGCAGTACTTC; CDR3 protein: CASSYSKQSHYEQYF
D gene: .; clone size: many; V gene: TRBV7-3; J gene: TRBJ1-6; CDR3 DNA: TGTGCCAGCAGCCTCCAGTGGGGTTCACCCCTCCACTTT; CDR3 protein: CASSLQWGSPLHF
D gene: .; clone size: many; V gene: TRBV28; J gene: TRBJ2-5; CDR3 DNA: TGTGCCAGCAGTTTAGCCTCCCTATACCAAGAGACCCAGTACTTC; CDR3 protein: CASSLASLYQETQYF
D gene: TRBD2; clone size: few; V gene: TRBV4-1; J gene: TRBJ2-2; CDR3 DNA: TGCGCCAGCAGCCAAAAGCGGGAGGGCCTACGTACCGGGGAGCTGTTTTTT; CDR3 protein: CASSQKREGLRTGELFF
D gene: .; clone size: .; V gene: TRBV12-3/TRBV12-4; J gene: TRBJ2-3; CDR3 DNA: TGTGCCACCGGGACCCCTGGGCACACAGATACGCAGTATTTT; CDR3 protein: CATGTPGHTDTQYF
D gene: TRBD2; clone size: many; V gene: TRBV7-9; J gene: TRBJ2-1; CDR3 DNA: TGTGCCAGCAGCGGGACTAGCGGGAGGACCAATGAGCAGTTCTTC; CDR3 protein: CASSGTSGRTNEQFF
D gene: .; clone size: many; V gene: TRBV3-1; J gene: TRBJ1-1; CDR3 DNA: TGTGCCAGCAGCCAAGTGGGGGGAGCGAACACTGAAGCTTTCTTT; CDR3 protein: CASSQVGGANTEAFF
D gene: TRBD1; clone size: many; V gene: TRBV5-1; J gene: TRBJ1-1; CDR3 DNA: TGCGCCAGCAGCTTGAGCAGGGGGCTGAACACTGAAGCTTTCTTT; CDR3 protein: CASSLSRGLNTEAFF